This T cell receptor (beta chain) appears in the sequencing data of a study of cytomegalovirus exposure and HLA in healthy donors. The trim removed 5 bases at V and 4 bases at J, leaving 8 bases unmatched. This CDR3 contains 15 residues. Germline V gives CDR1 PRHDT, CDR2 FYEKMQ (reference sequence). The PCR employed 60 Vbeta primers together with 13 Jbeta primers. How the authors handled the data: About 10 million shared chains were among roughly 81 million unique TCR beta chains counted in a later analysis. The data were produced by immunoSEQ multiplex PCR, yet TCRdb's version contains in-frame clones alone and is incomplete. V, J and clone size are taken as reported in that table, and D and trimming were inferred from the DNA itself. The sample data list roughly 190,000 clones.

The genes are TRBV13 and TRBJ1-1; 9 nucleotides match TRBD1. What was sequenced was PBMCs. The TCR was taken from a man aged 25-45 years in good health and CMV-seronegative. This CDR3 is CASSTAGTGSTEAFF. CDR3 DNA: TGTGCCAGCAGCACCGCCGGGACAGGGAGCACTGAAGCTTTCTTT.